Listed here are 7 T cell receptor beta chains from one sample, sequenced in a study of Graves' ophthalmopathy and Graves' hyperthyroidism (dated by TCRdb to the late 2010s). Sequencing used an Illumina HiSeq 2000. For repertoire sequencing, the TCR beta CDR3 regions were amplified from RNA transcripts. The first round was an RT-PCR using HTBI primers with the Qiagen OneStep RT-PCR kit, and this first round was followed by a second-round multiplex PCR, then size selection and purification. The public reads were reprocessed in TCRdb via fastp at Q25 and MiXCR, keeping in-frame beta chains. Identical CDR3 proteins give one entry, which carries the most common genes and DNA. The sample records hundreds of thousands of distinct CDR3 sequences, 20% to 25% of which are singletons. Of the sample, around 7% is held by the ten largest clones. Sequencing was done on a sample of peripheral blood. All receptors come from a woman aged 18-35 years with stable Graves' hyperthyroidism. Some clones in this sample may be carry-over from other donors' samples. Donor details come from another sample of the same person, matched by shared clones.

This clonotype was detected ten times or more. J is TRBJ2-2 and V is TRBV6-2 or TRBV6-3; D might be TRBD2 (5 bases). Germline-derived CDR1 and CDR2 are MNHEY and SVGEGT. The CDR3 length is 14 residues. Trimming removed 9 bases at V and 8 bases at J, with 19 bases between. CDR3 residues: CASRGMAKGGELFF. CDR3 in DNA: TGTGCCAGTCGGGGTATGGCGAAGGGTGGGGAGCTGTTTTTT.

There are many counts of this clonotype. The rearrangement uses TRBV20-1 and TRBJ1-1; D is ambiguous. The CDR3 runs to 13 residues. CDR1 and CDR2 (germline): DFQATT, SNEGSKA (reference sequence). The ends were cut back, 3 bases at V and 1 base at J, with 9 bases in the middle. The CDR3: CSASPDTNTEAFF. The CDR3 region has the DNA TGCAGTGCTAGCCCGGATACGAACACTGAAGCTTTCTTT.

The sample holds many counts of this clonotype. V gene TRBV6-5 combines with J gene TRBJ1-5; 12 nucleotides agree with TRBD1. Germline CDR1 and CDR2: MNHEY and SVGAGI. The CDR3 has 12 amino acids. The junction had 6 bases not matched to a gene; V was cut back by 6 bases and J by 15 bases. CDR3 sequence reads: CASRGQGASRHF. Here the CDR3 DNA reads TGTGCCAGCAGGGGACAGGGGGCGAGTAGGCATTTT.

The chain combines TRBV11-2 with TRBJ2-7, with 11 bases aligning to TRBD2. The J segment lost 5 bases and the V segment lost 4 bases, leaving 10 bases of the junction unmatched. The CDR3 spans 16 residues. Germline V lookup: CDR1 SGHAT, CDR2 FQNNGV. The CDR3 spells CASSSFLAGGLHEQYF. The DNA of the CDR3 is TGTGCCAGCAGCTCCTTTCTAGCGGGAGGTCTCCACGAGCAGTACTTC.

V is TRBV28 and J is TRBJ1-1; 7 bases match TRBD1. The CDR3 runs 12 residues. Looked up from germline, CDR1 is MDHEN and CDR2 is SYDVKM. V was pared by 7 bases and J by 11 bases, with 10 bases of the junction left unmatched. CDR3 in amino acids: CASTETGARAFF. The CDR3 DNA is TGTGCCAGCACGGAAACAGGGGCCAGGGCTTTCTTT.

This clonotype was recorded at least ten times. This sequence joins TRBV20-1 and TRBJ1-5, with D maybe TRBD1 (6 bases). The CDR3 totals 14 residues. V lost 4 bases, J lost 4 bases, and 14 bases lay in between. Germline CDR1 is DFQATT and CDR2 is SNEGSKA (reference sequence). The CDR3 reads CSATNTGLNQPQHF. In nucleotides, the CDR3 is TGCAGTGCTACAAACACAGGGTTAAATCAGCCCCAGCATTTT.

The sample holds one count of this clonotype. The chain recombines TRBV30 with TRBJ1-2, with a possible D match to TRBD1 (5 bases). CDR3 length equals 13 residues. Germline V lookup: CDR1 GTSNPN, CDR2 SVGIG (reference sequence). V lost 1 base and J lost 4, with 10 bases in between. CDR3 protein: CAWSGRTSYGYTF. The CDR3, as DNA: TGTGCCTGGAGTGGACGGACAAGCTATGGCTACACCTTC.